A single sample is the source of the 23 T cell receptor beta chains below, sequenced in a study of T-cell reconstitution after alpha-beta-depleted transplantation in children. Preparing the TCRbeta library involved the use of unique molecular identifiers. TCRdb processed the PCR reads anew with MiXCR; each CDR3 protein has one entry. The profile shows 100,000 or so distinct CDR3 sequences, 7.5% to 9% of them singletons. This sample comprised PBMCs, obtained before TCRalphabeta/CD19-depleted stem cell transplant. These receptors were collected from a boy younger than 10 with acute lymphoblastic leukemia, due to receive a stem cell transplant.

This clonotype was seen only a few times. This chain connects TRBV7-2 to TRBJ2-3, with 7 bases that match TRBD1. The CDR3 is 14 amino acids. CDR1 and CDR2 from the germline V gene are SGHTA and FQGNSA. Trimming at V came to 5 bases and at J to 1 base, leaving 3 bases not matched to a gene. The CDR3, as DNA: TGTGCCAGCAGCCATGGGACAGGCACAGATACGCAGTATTTT. Protein product: CASSHGTGTDTQYF.

The chain combines TRBV18 with TRBJ1-2; weak D call: TRBD1 (5 bases). Trimming took off 2 bases at V and 5 bases at J, with 12 bases between the two ends. The CDR3 is 14 amino acids. Per germline, CDR1 KGHSH and CDR2 LQKENI. Written as DNA, the CDR3 is TGTGCCAGCTCACCAAGGGCAGGGAGTTATGGCTACACCTTC. It encodes CASSPRAGSYGYTF.

This rearrangement joins TRBV7-2 to TRBJ2-4; D not certain. CDR3 length: 16 amino acids. Germline CDR1 is SGHTA and CDR2 is FQGNSA. V gave up 1 base and J gave up 7 bases, with 17 bases separating them. CDR3 DNA sequence: TGTGCCAGCAGCTTAGAGGGTGTGGGGTTGTGGAACATTCAGTACTTC. It codes for CASSLEGVGLWNIQYF.

The DNA for the CDR3 is TGCAGTGCTAGAAGACAGGGGGGAACCGGGGAGCTGTTTTTT. Amino acids: CSARRQGGTGELFF. J is TRBJ2-2 and V is TRBV20-1; TRBD1 matches 9 bases. The CDR3 runs to 14 residues. J gave up 5 bases and V 2 bases, and 3 bases lay outside the gene matches. From germline, CDR1 is DFQATT and CDR2 SNEGSKA (reference sequence).

Ten or more counts support this clonotype. This sequence joins TRBV27 and TRBJ2-7; D not resolved. Trimming removed 8 bases from V and 2 bases from J, with 19 bases in between. Germline V gene sequence: CDR1 MNHEY, CDR2 SMNVEV (reference sequence). The CDR3 contains 15 residues. DNA for the CDR3: TGTGCCAGCGGATACAACAGCTTGGCCCCCTACGAGCAGTACTTC. It encodes CASGYNSLAPYEQYF.

This clonotype is medium-sized (0.01 to 0.1%) by share. The chain employs TRBV5-6 and TRBJ1-1; the D is unclear. CDR1 is SGHDT, CDR2 YYEEEE, per germline. The CDR3 covers 15 residues. The V gene lost 0 bases and the J gene lost 1 base, with 10 bases spanning the gap. CDR3 sequence (DNA): TGTGCCAGCAGCTTGGTGGGTCTATCGAACACTGAAGCTTTCTTT. It codes for CASSLVGLSNTEAFF.

The rearrangement links TRBV6-4 to TRBJ1-1; D not resolved. The CDR3 totals 12 residues. Trimming removed 4 bases from V and 7 bases from J, with 10 bases in between. From germline, CDR1 is MRHNA and CDR2 SNTAGT. The chain's CDR3 is CASSGAHNEAFF. For the CDR3, the DNA is TGTGCCAGCAGTGGCGCACACAATGAAGCTTTCTTT.

This clonotype was observed a few times. The chain recombines TRBV28 with TRBJ2-7; 9 bases are shared with TRBD2. Germline V gene data show CDR1 as MDHEN and CDR2 as SYDVKM. Unmatched junction bases numbered 4, after V lost 3 bases and J lost 1 base. CDR3 length: 15 amino acids. CDR3 nucleotides: TGTGCCAGCAGTTTTCAGAGCGGGGGGTCCTACGAGCAGTACTTC. As protein: CASSFQSGGSYEQYF.

This clonotype was observed at least ten times. This chain connects TRBV6-5 to TRBJ2-1, with TRBD2 identical over 9 bases. V dropped 5 bases and J dropped 8; count of bases not matched to a gene: 13. This CDR3 contains 16 residues. CDR1 and CDR2 (germline): MNHEY, SVGAGI. CDR3 nucleotides: TGTGCCAGCAGTAACGACGGGACTAGCCCCCCGGATGAGCAGTTCTTC. It codes for CASSNDGTSPPDEQFF.

This clonotype has a count of ten or more. The rearrangement uses TRBV12-3 or TRBV12-4 and TRBJ1-4; a weak D match, TRBD1 (6 bases). The CDR3 extends over 14 amino acids. Trimming took 4 bases from V and 11 from J, leaving 17 bases between them. This chain's CDR3 is CASSSPQVRGKLFF. The CDR3 region has the DNA TGTGCCAGCAGTTCCCCCCAGGTTAGGGGGAAACTGTTTTTT.

This clonotype was seen more than once but under ten times. The chain joins TRBV4-2 to TRBJ1-2; a possible D gene is TRBD1 (6 bases). Trimming cost V 0 bases and J 8 bases, with 7 bases left between them. CDR1 LGHNA and CDR2 YNFKEQ come from the germline V gene. This CDR3 is 12 amino acids long. The CDR3 DNA is TGTGCCAGCAGCCAAGAGAGGGGGGGCTACACCTTC. This encodes CASSQERGGYTF.

The table lists this clonotype with a few counts. The chain recombines TRBV10-3 with TRBJ2-1; 10 bases fit TRBD2. The CDR3 runs 16 residues. The germline V gene encodes CDR1 ENHRY and CDR2 SYGVKD. The trim removed 2 bases at V and 8 bases at J, leaving 9 bases unmatched. As DNA, the CDR3 is TGTGCCATCAGTGAGCGGACTAGCGGTCTTGGAGATGAGCAGTTCTTC. Protein: CAISERTSGLGDEQFF.

This clonotype was found a few times. The chain is built from TRBV5-6 and TRBJ2-3, with unresolved D. V was shortened by 3 bases and J by 4 bases, with 9 bases between the two germline ends. The CDR3 is 13 amino acids. The germline CDR1 and CDR2 sequences are SGHDT and YYEEEE. CDR3 amino acids: CASSSRVPDTQYF. CDR3 coding DNA: TGTGCCAGCAGCTCACGGGTCCCAGATACGCAGTATTTT.

There are a few counts of this clonotype. The chain is built from TRBV5-1 and TRBJ1-6; 7 bases line up with TRBD1. V lost 4 bases to trimming and J lost 7 bases; unmatched junction nucleotides: 5. The CDR3 has 14 residues. Germline CDR1 reads SGHRS; CDR2 reads YFSETQ. CDR3 sequence reads: CASSIDRENSPLHF. The CDR3 nucleotides read TGCGCCAGCAGCATCGACAGGGAAAATTCACCCCTCCACTTT. Using reference TRBV5-1 and TRBJ1-6 for the parts outside the CDR3, the full variable domain is KAGVTQTPRYLIKTRGQQVTLSCSPISGHRSVSWYQQTPGQGLQFLFEYFSETQRNKGNFPGRFSGRQFSNSRSEMNVSTLELGDSALYLCASSIDRENSPLHFGNGTRLTVT.

This clonotype showed up just a few times. The chain combines TRBV4-3 with TRBJ1-1; weak D call: TRBD1 (6 bases). The V and J ends lost 3 bases and 10 bases respectively, with 15 bases between them. CDR1 and CDR2 from the germline V gene are LGHNA and YSLEER. This CDR3 comprises 13 residues. Written as DNA, the CDR3 is TGCGCCAGCAGCCAGGACAGTGGAGCTGGAGCTTTCTTT. Protein sequence: CASSQDSGAGAFF.

This clonotype was found a few times. J is TRBJ1-5 and V is TRBV7-2, with D uncertain. CDR1 and CDR2 (germline): SGHTA, FQGNSA. Trimming left V 4 bases short and J 9 bases short, with 7 bases between. The CDR3 runs 11 residues. The DNA for the CDR3 is TGTGCCAGCAGCTCCCGCGGGCCCCAGCATTTT. It yields the protein CASSSRGPQHF.

This clonotype was observed a few times. The CDR3 bases are TGTGCCAGCAGTGATAGACTCATGAACACTGAAGCTTTCTTT. Amino acid sequence: CASSDRLMNTEAFF. The chain links TRBV2 to TRBJ1-1, with D hard to call. The germline gives CDR1 SNHLY, CDR2 FYNNEI. CDR3 size: 14 residues. V was clipped by 3 bases and J by 0 bases, with 8 bases between them.

This clonotype was picked up many times. J is TRBJ2-5 and V is TRBV20-1; D not resolved. V was cut by 1 base and J by 1 base, with 7 bases left in between. This CDR3 has 13 amino acids. Germline V gives CDR1 DFQATT, CDR2 SNEGSKA (reference sequence). CDR3 bases: TGCAGTGCTAGAGGCACAGCCCAAGAGACCCAGTACTTC. It encodes CSARGTAQETQYF.

A few counts support this clonotype. V usage is TRBV20-1 and J usage is TRBJ2-1; possibly TRBD2 for D (5 bases). In germline, CDR1 is DFQATT, CDR2 SNEGSKA (reference sequence). V was shortened by 6 bases and J by 8 bases, with 17 bases between the two germline ends. The CDR3 extends over 13 amino acids. The CDR3 sequence is CSAAGYDGDEQFF. CDR3 nucleotide sequence: TGCAGTGCCGCTGGTTATGACGGGGATGAGCAGTTCTTC.

This clonotype occurred many times. V is TRBV2 and J is TRBJ2-4, with 9 bases identical to TRBD2. CDR1 SNHLY and CDR2 FYNNEI come from the germline V gene. The J segment lost 6 bases and the V segment lost 7 bases, leaving 10 bases of the junction unmatched. CDR3 length: 15 amino acids. The CDR3 protein is CASKGGGAPPNIQYF. The DNA for the CDR3 is TGTGCCAGCAAGGGCGGGGGGGCCCCTCCAAACATTCAGTACTTC.

The V call is TRBV27, the J call TRBJ1-1; the D is unclear. The CDR3 has 16 amino acids. V lost 3 bases and J lost 1, with 15 bases in between. Germline CDR1 is MNHEY and CDR2 is SMNVEV (reference sequence). The CDR3 DNA reads TGTGCCAGCAGTTTGGTGGTGGGGAGAGGGAACACTGAAGCTTTCTTT. It specifies CASSLVVGRGNTEAFF.

The chain joins TRBV6-1 to TRBJ2-1; a weak D match, TRBD1 (5 bases). Germline lookup yields CDR1 MNHNS and CDR2 SASEGT. This CDR3 region has 16 residues. Trimming stripped 10 bases from V and 4 bases from J, with 23 bases between. For the CDR3, the DNA is TGTGCCACCTCCCCCTCGGACACCAGCTTTTACAATGAGCAGTTCTTC. Residues: CATSPSDTSFYNEQFF.

There are many counts of this clonotype. The genes are TRBV7-2 and TRBJ2-5; D gene ambiguous. Trimming took 5 bases from V and 2 from J, leaving 12 bases between them. Germline values: CDR1 SGHTA, CDR2 FQGNSA. The CDR3 has 14 residues. In DNA, the CDR3 is TGTGCCAGCAGCCCAGTATCGGCACAAGAGACCCAGTACTTC. Protein product: CASSPVSAQETQYF.